The source of this TCR beta chain is a study of blood T cell repertoires in COVID-19. In its sample, this clone was seen a few times. This CDR3 is 13 amino acids long. Germline loops: CDR1 SGHDT, CDR2 YYEEEE. V lost 4 bases and J lost 7, with 14 bases in between. Assay used: immunoSEQ multiplex PCR; TCRdb lists only in-frame clones, some missing. The data contain roughly 40,000 clones, 76% of them seen just once; the ten biggest clones take up under 9.5%. The sample consisted of peripheral blood. This clonotype originated in a man aged 70 or older with active or convalescent COVID-19. The genes are TRBV5-6 and TRBJ1-2; maybe TRBD1 (5 bases). This CDR3 is CASSVQGRSGYTF. The DNA of the CDR3 is TGTGCCAGCAGCGTGCAGGGTAGGTCTGGCTACACCTTC.